What follows describes a single TCR beta chain. Antigen unknown. These data belong to a study of ipilimumab plus nivolumab after autologous stem cell transplantation. General study points: Authors suggest TCR repertoire, Treg phenotype and gut microbiota support further study.

Repertoires were generated with immunoSEQ multiplex PCR, while TCRdb's copy carries only in-frame clones and drops some. The sample consists of 40,000 to 45,000 clones, roughly 92% of them appearing once. The clonotype originates from a male donor with multiple myeloma. Sequences were derived from PBMCs, sampled in a trial of ipilimumab plus nivolumab as post-transplant consolidation.

Here the CDR3 DNA reads TGCAGCGTTTCACAGGAAAACAATCAGCCCCAGCATTTT. Translated: CSVSQENNQPQHF. J is TRBJ1-5 and V is TRBV29-1, with D possibly matching TRBD1 (5 bases). With 5 bases removed from V and 3 bases from J, the gap between germline ends came to 11 bases. The CDR3 sequence is 13 residues long. The germline CDR1 and CDR2 sequences are SQVTM and ANQGSEA.